These 5 T cell receptor beta chains were all obtained from the same sample, sequenced in a study of control samples from healthy donors and cancer patients. TCRdb's copy holds only in-frame clones and misses some; the assay was immunoSEQ multiplex PCR. The listing contains about 210,000 clones. The specimen was blood. The receptors were sampled from a woman aged 25 to 39 in good health.

The chain is built from TRBV25-1 and TRBJ1-2; possible D gene TRBD1, 6 bases. The CDR3 has 11 amino acids. Trimming shortened V by 8 bases and J by 8 bases, and 12 bases separated the two germline ends. The germline CDR1 and CDR2 sequences are MGHDK and SYGVNS. CDR3 protein: CASRLGGGYTF. The CDR3 DNA follows: TGTGCCAGCCGCCTAGGGGGAGGCTACACCTTC.

This chain joins TRBV28 and TRBJ2-2, with D maybe TRBD2 (6 bases). The CDR3 totals 15 residues. Trimming pared 4 bases from V and 6 bases from J, leaving 15 bases between. Looked up from germline, CDR1 is MDHEN and CDR2 is SYDVKM. The CDR3 region is CASSSGTRIPGELFF. The CDR3 DNA sequence: TGTGCCAGCAGTTCGGGGACTCGAATTCCCGGGGAGCTGTTTTTT.

CDR3 loop: CASSLERGRADEKLFF. The DNA for the CDR3 is TGCGCCAGCAGCTTGGAGAGGGGGCGGGCGGATGAAAAACTGTTTTTT. The chain couples TRBV5-1 to TRBJ1-4; 7 nucleotides align to TRBD1. The germline gives CDR1 SGHRS, CDR2 YFSETQ. J was trimmed by 6 bases and V by 0 bases; bases with no gene match: 8. This CDR3 contains 16 residues.

This chain uses TRBV28 with TRBJ2-7; 8 bases match TRBD2. V shed 3 bases, J shed 5 bases, and the junction held 9 bases outside the gene matches. Germline V gene lookup returns CDR1 MDHEN and CDR2 SYDVKM. The CDR3 is 15 amino acids. The CDR3 spells CASSLSGGWADEQYF. The CDR3 region has the DNA TGTGCCAGCAGTTTGAGCGGGGGTTGGGCGGACGAGCAGTACTTC.

The chain combines TRBV5-1 with TRBJ1-4; D not certain. Germline CDR1 and CDR2: SGHRS and YFSETQ. With 0 bases removed from V and 8 bases from J, the gap between germline ends came to 11 bases. The CDR3 is made up of 14 amino acids. The CDR3 protein is CASSLAKSGEKLFF. CDR3 sequence (DNA): TGCGCCAGCAGCTTGGCCAAGAGCGGGGAAAAACTGTTTTTT. Variable domain in full (rest from reference TRBV5-1 and TRBJ1-4): KAGVTQTPRYLIKTRGQQVTLSCSPISGHRSVSWYQQTPGQGLQFLFEYFSETQRNKGNFPGRFSGRQFSNSRSEMNVSTLELGDSALYLCASSLAKSGEKLFFGSGTQLSVL.